This is a list of T cell receptor beta chains from one sample in a study of cytomegalovirus exposure and HLA in healthy donors. The table came from immunoSEQ multiplex PCR; TCRdb's copy has only in-frame clones and leaves some out. The top ten hold under 3.5% of the sample, which has some 150,000 clones, around 64% seen once. What was sequenced was PBMCs. These receptors were taken from a woman aged 25 to 45 in good health and CMV-seronegative. CDR3s include the opening cysteine and the closing phenylalanine or tryptophan.

CDR3 protein: CASSPSGGARRTDTQYF
J gene: TRBJ2-3
V gene: TRBV28

CDR3 protein: CSVEWRGRGQETQYF
J gene: TRBJ2-5
V gene: TRBV29-1

CDR3 protein: CASSDTVNEQFF
J gene: TRBJ2-1
V gene: TRBV28

CDR3 protein: CASRPGGGGELFF
J gene: TRBJ2-2
V gene: TRBV6-5

CDR3 protein: CASKAGGQDKNIQYF
J gene: TRBJ2-4
V gene: TRBV28

CDR3 protein: CASSDSEHQPQHF
J gene: TRBJ1-5
V gene: TRBV6-1

CDR3 protein: CASNLGTARDGELFF
J gene: TRBJ2-2
V gene: TRBV5-1

CDR3 protein: CASSKTGFGSYEQYF
J gene: TRBJ2-7
V gene: TRBV6-5

CDR3 protein: CASSQEGTGGYNEQFF
J gene: TRBJ2-1
V gene: TRBV4-2

CDR3 protein: CASTKGGLSYEQYF
J gene: TRBJ2-7
V gene: TRBV19

CDR3 protein: CASSQVPAGRADTQYF
J gene: TRBJ2-3
V gene: TRBV4-3

CDR3 protein: CASSEQVQGTQYF
J gene: TRBJ2-5
V gene: TRBV7-6

CDR3 protein: CASSLTAGNQPQHF
J gene: TRBJ1-5
V gene: TRBV28

CDR3 protein: CSVKTGAYNEQFF
J gene: TRBJ2-1
V gene: TRBV29-1

CDR3 protein: CASSDRAVGTIYF
J gene: TRBJ1-3
V gene: TRBV19

CDR3 protein: CASSLAFPAGAQETQYF
J gene: TRBJ2-5
V gene: TRBV7-2

CDR3 protein: CASSQEGGRSYNEQFF
J gene: TRBJ2-1
V gene: TRBV4-1

CDR3 protein: CASKPKPNEKLFF
J gene: TRBJ1-4
V gene: TRBV19

CDR3 protein: CASTLDTYNEQFF
J gene: TRBJ2-1
V gene: TRBV19

CDR3 protein: CASSREMGLAYEQYF
J gene: TRBJ2-7
V gene: TRBV5-6

CDR3 protein: CASSLRDRSGYTF
J gene: TRBJ1-2
V gene: TRBV19

CDR3 protein: CASSVGATNEKLFF
J gene: TRBJ1-4
V gene: TRBV9

CDR3 protein: CAWSAGTLDQPQHF
J gene: TRBJ1-5
V gene: TRBV30

CDR3 protein: CASSPREETQYF
J gene: TRBJ2-5
V gene: TRBV18

CDR3 protein: CSAGPQGAIYF
J gene: TRBJ1-3
V gene: TRBV29-1

CDR3 protein: CASSPASGISTDTQYF
J gene: TRBJ2-3
V gene: TRBV9

CDR3 protein: CASSLYGLAGVSYNEQFF
J gene: TRBJ2-1
V gene: TRBV5-1

CDR3 protein: CASSLAGGDSYEQYF
J gene: NA
V gene: TRBV5-1

CDR3 protein: CASSLDRAHEQYF
J gene: TRBJ2-7
V gene: TRBV6-6

CDR3 protein: CASTGYQETQYF
J gene: TRBJ2-5
V gene: TRBV28

CDR3 protein: CASSPSQDYYEQYF
J gene: TRBJ2-7
V gene: TRBV18

CDR3 protein: CASTAVANTEAFF
J gene: TRBJ1-1
V gene: TRBV2

CDR3 protein: CASSTRTLRGDSPLHF
J gene: TRBJ1-6
V gene: TRBV27

CDR3 protein: CASSSAGYGYTF
J gene: TRBJ1-2
V gene: TRBV7-2

CDR3 protein: CASSSGLVYEQYF
J gene: TRBJ2-7
V gene: TRBV7-2

CDR3 protein: CASSLTTSNSPLHF
J gene: TRBJ1-6
V gene: TRBV28

CDR3 protein: CASSRQSTDTQYF
J gene: TRBJ2-3
V gene: TRBV9

CDR3 protein: CASTWMTRGIVETQYF
J gene: TRBJ2-5
V gene: TRBV28

CDR3 protein: CASSSTGDTEAFF
J gene: TRBJ1-1
V gene: TRBV18

CDR3 protein: CASSQETGFYGYTF
J gene: TRBJ1-2
V gene: TRBV4-1